This is a list of T cell receptor beta chains from one sample in a study of cytotoxic CD8 clonotypes in ibrutinib-treated CLL. Assay used: immunoSEQ multiplex PCR; TCRdb lists only in-frame clones, some missing. In the table there are more than 200,000 clones, 70% of which are singletons. Sequenced here: PBMCs, sampled after 24 months of ibrutinib treatment. The receptors were gathered from a human donor with chronic lymphocytic leukemia. CDR3s include the opening cysteine and the closing phenylalanine or tryptophan. The D gene is left open where the match is weak. A row's size may be missing; if present it is once, few, many or a size class.

J | D | V | size | DNA | CDR3
TRBJ1-2 | NA | TRBV7-3 | NA | TGTGCCAGCAGCCCTGATCCTCAAGGGTATGGCTACACCTTC | CASSPDPQGYGYTF
TRBJ1-4 | NA | TRBV28 | NA | TGTGCCAGCATGCGGGCATTGTCCCAAGAAAAACTGTTTTTT | CASMRALSQEKLFF
TRBJ2-3 | NA | TRBV7-2 | once | TGTGCCAGCAGCCTATATCCAGATACGCAGTATTTT | CASSLYPDTQYF
TRBJ2-7 | NA | TRBV5-1 | NA | TGCGCCAGCAGCTTGGGGCTGGGGGGCCGCTCCTACGAGCAGTACTTC | CASSLGLGGRSYEQYF
TRBJ1-5 | NA | TRBV6-5 | NA | TGTGCCAGCAGTTACTCGCACAATCAGCCCCAGCATTTT | CASSYSHNQPQHF
TRBJ2-5 | NA | TRBV29-1 | NA | TGCAGCAAAATAGGGGAGACCCAGTACTTC | CSKIGETQYF
TRBJ2-7 | TRBD2 | TRBV28 | NA | TGTGCCAGCAACGTAATGACTAGCGGGAAACCAAGCTACGAGCAGTACTTC | CASNVMTSGKPSYEQYF
TRBJ2-5 | NA | TRBV20-1 | NA | TGCAGTCCCCTCGATCAAGAGACCCAGTACTTC | CSPLDQETQYF
TRBJ2-6 | NA | TRBV7-9 | NA | TGTGCCAGCAGCTTGGGAAACAGGGCTGGGGCCAACGTCCTGACTTTC | CASSLGNRAGANVLTF
TRBJ1-1 | TRBD1 | TRBV2 | NA | TGTGCCAGCAGTTCGGACAGGGATACTGAAGCTTTCTTT | CASSSDRDTEAFF
TRBJ2-1 | TRBD1 | TRBV28 | NA | TGTGCCAGCAGCCGAGGGACAGCCCGCTCCTACAATGAGCAGTTCTTC | CASSRGTARSYNEQFF
TRBJ2-1 | NA | TRBV30 | NA | TGTGCCTGGAGCGTATTGACTGAGCAGTTCTTC | CAWSVLTEQFF
TRBJ2-7 | NA | TRBV7-2 | NA | TGTGCCAGCAGCCGAGGGGGGGCTAACTACGAGCAGTACTTC | CASSRGGANYEQYF